This is a list of T cell receptor beta chains from one sample in a study of human T cells and chemical hapten exposure. Each CDR3 protein is one row after TCRdb ran MiXCR on the RACE reads. The table lists 52,000 or so distinct CDR3 sequences, roughly a tenth of them singletons, with nearly 10% in the top ten. Sequenced here: whole blood, sampled in connection with sensitization to the hapten diphenylcyclopropenone (DPC). These receptors originate from a man aged 35-49 years with alopecia areata. Some clones in this sample may be carry-over from other donors' samples. Each CDR3 is given with its conserved first and last residue. D genes are given only for firm matches. The size field is filled for only some rows; it gives once, few, many or a size class.

size,V,D,J,CDR3,DNA
few,TRBV5-4,-,TRBJ1-6,CASSWTGPNSPLHF,TGTGCCAGCAGCTGGACGGGACCTAATTCACCCCTCCACTTT
many,TRBV5-1,-,TRBJ2-3,CASSLPGAGNTDTQYF,TGCGCCAGCAGCTTGCCGGGAGCGGGTAACACAGATACGCAGTATTTT
few,TRBV28,TRBD1,TRBJ2-7,CASSVPGQGIYEQYF,TGTGCCAGCAGCGTTCCGGGACAGGGGATTTACGAGCAGTACTTC
many,TRBV18,-,TRBJ2-1,CASSPRSVRGNEQFF,TGTGCCAGCTCACCACGGTCAGTAAGGGGTAATGAGCAGTTCTTC
many,TRBV4-2,TRBD2,TRBJ2-1,CASSQRTSGDGGNEQFF,TGTGCCAGCAGCCAACGGACTAGCGGGGATGGAGGGAATGAGCAGTTCTTC
-,TRBV14,-,TRBJ2-4,CASSQGGRSLVGNIQYF,TGTGCCAGCAGCCAAGGGGGGCGCTCCCTCGTCGGGAACATTCAGTACTTC
many,TRBV27,TRBD2,TRBJ2-7,CASSSGLAGVHEQYF,TGTGCCAGCAGTTCTGGACTAGCGGGAGTCCACGAGCAGTACTTC
few,TRBV11-1,TRBD1,TRBJ2-7,CASSLGQAVYEQYF,TGTGCCAGCAGCTTGGGACAGGCCGTCTACGAGCAGTACTTC
-,TRBV6-6,TRBD2,TRBJ2-3,CASRRTSGKDTQYF,TGTGCCAGCAGGAGGACTAGCGGGAAAGATACGCAGTATTTT
few,TRBV28,-,TRBJ1-4,CASSFIDGIMFF,TGTGCCAGCAGTTTTATCGACGGTATTATGTTTTTT
-,TRBV20-1,-,TRBJ2-7,CSARSFYEQYF,TGCAGTGCTAGATCATTTTACGAGCAGTACTTC
once,TRBV3-1,-,TRBJ1-1,CASSQGSEAFF,TGTGCCAGCAGCCAAGGAAGTGAAGCTTTCTTT
few,TRBV6-2/TRBV6-3,-,TRBJ1-5,CASHERGAQEPQHF,TGTGCCAGCCACGAGCGAGGGGCGCAAGAGCCCCAGCATTTT
many,TRBV20-1,-,TRBJ2-3,CSARVLADTQYF,TGCAGTGCTAGGGTCTTAGCGGATACGCAGTATTTT
many,TRBV9,-,TRBJ2-2,CASSLTEGNTGELFF,TGTGCCAGCAGCCTGACAGAAGGGAACACCGGGGAGCTGTTTTTT
medium-sized,TRBV9,TRBD1,TRBJ2-7,CASSVEGQGYEQYF,TGTGCCAGCAGCGTAGAGGGACAGGGATACGAGCAGTACTTC
many,TRBV28,TRBD1,TRBJ2-7,CASRSGQGAYEQYF,TGTGCCAGCAGGTCTGGACAGGGGGCATACGAGCAGTACTTC
few,TRBV11-1,TRBD2,TRBJ2-1,CASSLETSGQFF,TGTGCCAGCAGCTTAGAGACTAGCGGGCAGTTCTTC
few,TRBV6-6,-,TRBJ2-2,CAASDLNTGELFF,TGTGCCGCCTCAGACCTGAACACCGGGGAGCTGTTTTTT
many,TRBV6-6,TRBD2,TRBJ2-3,CASSSATSGREDTQYF,TGTGCCAGCAGTTCCGCGACTAGCGGGAGGGAAGATACGCAGTATTTT
few,TRBV20-1,TRBD1,TRBJ1-2,CSASPPRQGYGYTF,TGCAGTGCTAGCCCACCGAGACAGGGCTATGGCTACACCTTC
-,TRBV28,TRBD2,TRBJ2-1,CASSRTSNYNEQFF,TGTGCCAGCAGTCGGACTAGCAACTACAATGAGCAGTTCTTC
many,TRBV19,-,TRBJ1-2,CASSIGGGADNYGYTF,TGTGCCAGTAGTATAGGTGGAGGGGCCGATAACTATGGCTACACCTTC
many,TRBV2,-,TRBJ2-3,CASTDSVTSTDTQYF,TGTGCCAGCACAGATAGCGTTACTAGCACAGATACGCAGTATTTT
few,TRBV18,TRBD1,TRBJ2-7,CASSNHRDRGREQYF,TGTGCCAGCTCAAACCACCGGGACAGGGGGCGTGAGCAGTACTTC
-,TRBV27,TRBD2,TRBJ2-7,CASSFSSGRVSSYEQYF,TGTGCCAGCAGTTTCTCTAGCGGGAGGGTCAGCTCCTACGAGCAGTACTTC
few,TRBV20-1,TRBD2,TRBJ2-1,CSAHGTSGGSYNEQFF,TGCAGTGCCCATGGGACTAGCGGGGGCTCCTACAATGAGCAGTTCTTC
-,TRBV7-3,TRBD1,TRBJ2-7,CASSLTGLSEQYF,TGTGCCAGCAGCTTGACAGGGTTGAGTGAGCAGTACTTC
medium-sized,TRBV3-1,TRBD1,TRBJ1-2,CASSQEGGRFAYGYTF,TGTGCCAGCAGCCAAGAAGGGGGCAGGTTCGCCTATGGCTACACCTTC
few,TRBV19,TRBD1,TRBJ1-1,CADRVNTEAFF,TGTGCCGACAGGGTGAACACTGAAGCTTTCTTT
many,TRBV6-2/TRBV6-3,TRBD1,TRBJ2-1,CAIAGQEFNEQFF,TGTGCCATTGCGGGACAGGAGTTCAATGAGCAGTTCTTC
many,TRBV7-6,-,TRBJ2-5,CASSLGTGLSQETQYF,TGTGCCAGCAGCTTAGGGACGGGACTCTCGCAAGAGACCCAGTACTTC
medium-sized,TRBV18,-,TRBJ1-1,CASSEINTEAFF,TGTGCCAGTTCCGAAATAAACACTGAAGCTTTCTTT
-,TRBV7-9,-,TRBJ2-3,CASSAGRRGTDTQYF,TGTGCCAGCAGCGCAGGACGGCGAGGCACAGATACGCAGTATTTT
-,TRBV4-2,TRBD2,TRBJ2-1,CASSLRGGTSGANEQFF,TGTGCCAGCAGCCTCCGAGGAGGGACTAGCGGAGCGAATGAGCAGTTCTTC
-,TRBV23-1,-,TRBJ2-2,CASSPHVDAGELFF,TGCGCCAGCAGTCCACACGTGGACGCCGGGGAGCTGTTTTTT
many,TRBV7-3,TRBD2,TRBJ2-3,CASSLGGGRRTRSTDTQYF,TGTGCCAGCAGCTTAGGGGGAGGTCGAAGGACTAGAAGCACAGATACGCAGTATTTT
few,TRBV20-1,TRBD2,TRBJ2-7,CSAFPLAGVRGGGEQYF,TGCAGTGCCTTCCCACTAGCGGGAGTTCGCGGGGGTGGCGAGCAGTACTTC
many,TRBV28,TRBD2,TRBJ2-3,CASRIGTSGSSITDTQYF,TGTGCCAGCAGAATCGGGACTAGCGGGAGCTCGATTACAGATACGCAGTATTTT
-,TRBV27,-,TRBJ2-1,CASSLVQDKQFF,TGTGCCAGCAGTTTAGTACAAGATAAGCAGTTCTTC
-,TRBV28,-,TRBJ2-7,CASSLTGLPYEQYF,TGTGCCAGCAGTTTGACAGGCCTACCCTACGAGCAGTACTTC
few,TRBV7-2,TRBD2,TRBJ2-2,CASSVGLTTGELFF,TGTGCCAGCAGCGTGGGACTAACCACCGGGGAGCTGTTTTTT
-,TRBV6-2/TRBV6-3,-,TRBJ2-5,CASSPTVGWAIQETQYF,TGTGCCAGCAGCCCAACCGTCGGCTGGGCCATCCAAGAGACCCAGTACTTC
-,TRBV18,TRBD1,TRBJ1-1,CASSSKLTGGTEAFF,TGTGCCAGCTCATCGAAATTAACAGGGGGCACTGAAGCTTTCTTT
few,TRBV30,-,TRBJ2-3,CAWSLGDTQYF,TGTGCCTGGAGCCTGGGGGATACGCAGTATTTT
-,TRBV6-1,-,TRBJ1-5,CASSESPLQPQHF,TGTGCCAGCAGTGAGTCGCCTCTCCAGCCCCAGCATTTT
few,TRBV11-2,TRBD2,TRBJ2-7,CASSKTGLAAPYEQYF,TGTGCCAGCAGCAAAACGGGACTAGCGGCACCCTACGAGCAGTACTTC
-,TRBV5-1,TRBD2,TRBJ2-5,CASSPSGGGLETQYF,TGCGCCAGCAGCCCTAGCGGCGGAGGTCTAGAGACCCAGTACTTC
few,TRBV5-1,TRBD1,TRBJ1-1,CASSFKGAAEAFF,TGCGCCAGCAGCTTTAAGGGGGCGGCTGAAGCTTTCTTT
-,TRBV11-1,TRBD2,TRBJ2-7,CASSLAGGSSYEQYF,TGTGCCAGCAGTTTAGCGGGAGGTAGCTCCTACGAGCAGTACTTC
many,TRBV5-1,TRBD2,TRBJ2-7,CASSGGTSGRTDEQYF,TGCGCCAGCAGCGGGGGGACTAGCGGGAGAACCGACGAGCAGTACTTC
-,TRBV10-2,-,TRBJ1-5,CASSESIGFGQPQHF,TGCGCCAGCAGTGAGTCGATCGGGTTCGGGCAGCCCCAGCATTTT
many,TRBV5-1,-,TRBJ2-1,CASSLEGGDEQFF,TGCGCCAGCAGCTTGGAAGGGGGAGATGAGCAGTTCTTC
many,TRBV27,TRBD1,TRBJ2-7,CASSHGTDYEQYF,TGTGCCAGCAGCCATGGGACAGACTACGAGCAGTACTTC
many,TRBV4-1,-,TRBJ2-2,CASSPMPFTGELFF,TGCGCCAGCAGCCCCATGCCTTTCACCGGGGAGCTGTTTTTT